This T cell receptor beta chain was sequenced in a study of beta chain features in type 1 diabetes. Findings and limits, study-wide: Junctions at VDJ sites from type 1 diabetes patients had fewer insertions and more deletions. There was a possibility that cDNA sequencing over-represented cells with high TCR expression.

The CDR3 extends over 18 amino acids. V gave up 0 bases and J gave up 6 bases; unmatched junction bases: 12. CDR1 is GTSNPN, CDR2 SVGIG, per germline (reference sequence). This clone came up a few times. Its antigen is as yet unknown. The whole isolated RNA underwent reverse transcription, so sequencing captured expressed TCRB transcripts. Clones were sequenced by immunoSEQ multiplex PCR, and TCRdb holds only the in-frame ones, with some missing. The repertoire holds a few hundred thousand clones, with roughly 15% as singletons. The rearrangement links TRBV30 to TRBJ2-3; 13 nucleotides line up with TRBD2. The sequencing input was naive CD4+ T cells from blood. The source is a woman aged 18-35 years in good health. This CDR3 is CAWSVGELAGGPYDTQYF. DNA for the CDR3: TGTGCCTGGAGTGTAGGAGAACTAGCGGGAGGGCCGTATGATACGCAGTATTTT.